The 15 T cell receptor beta chains presented below share a single source sample, sequenced in a study of HIV-infected patients and healthy controls. In TCRdb, the 5' RACE reads were re-called with MiXCR into one record per CDR3 protein. Among around 64,000 distinct CDR3 sequences listed, 15% to 20% were seen once. The sample comprised CD4+ T cells from blood. The origin of the receptors is a human donor in good health.

This clonotype occurred many times. The chain is built from TRBV7-2 and TRBJ2-7; 8 bases fit TRBD1. Trimming removed 8 bases from V and 2 bases from J; junction bases left unmatched: 8. The CDR3 runs 14 residues. From germline, CDR1 is SGHTA and CDR2 FQGNSA. The CDR3: CASGNRDRPYEQYF. Here the CDR3 DNA reads TGTGCCAGCGGTAATCGGGACAGGCCCTACGAGCAGTACTTC.

This clonotype turned up a few times. V usage is TRBV6-2 or TRBV6-3 and J usage is TRBJ2-5, with TRBD2 identical over 11 bases. Germline lookup yields CDR1 MNHEY and CDR2 SVGEGT. The CDR3 extends over 18 amino acids. Unmatched junction bases numbered 17, after V lost 6 bases and J lost 5 bases. In DNA form, the CDR3 reads TGTGCCAGCAGCCCGGGACTAGCGGCCGAACTCTGGCGGGAGACCCAGTACTTC. Translated: CASSPGLAAELWRETQYF.

This sequence joins TRBV6-5 and TRBJ2-2; possible D gene TRBD2, 5 bases. Germline V lookup: CDR1 MNHEY, CDR2 SVGAGI. This CDR3 has 15 amino acids. V gave up 3 bases and J gave up 2 bases, with 10 bases separating them. The CDR3 loop reads CASSYSTGNTGELFF. The CDR3 DNA is TGTGCCAGCAGTTATTCTACGGGAAACACCGGGGAGCTGTTTTTT.

This clonotype was counted at least ten times. The chain uses TRBV6-2 or TRBV6-3 and TRBJ2-2, with TRBD1 matching 7 bases. J was trimmed by 0 bases and V by 6 bases; bases with no gene match: 4. Per germline, CDR1 MNHEY and CDR2 SVGEGT. This CDR3 comprises 15 residues. The CDR3 protein is CASRPTGANTGELFF. Written as DNA, the CDR3 is TGTGCCAGCAGACCTACAGGGGCGAACACCGGGGAGCTGTTTTTT.

The table lists this clonotype with a few counts. This rearrangement joins TRBV19 to TRBJ2-1, with 8 positions matching TRBD2. CDR3 size: 16 residues. Germline V gives CDR1 LNHDA, CDR2 SQIVND (reference sequence). V lost 5 bases and J lost 7; bases outside the gene matches: 13. The CDR3 protein is CASSPDSGIIRNEQFF. For the CDR3, the DNA is TGTGCCAGTAGTCCAGATAGCGGGATCATCAGGAATGAGCAGTTCTTC.

This clonotype turned up a few times. This chain links TRBV5-1 with TRBJ2-5; TRBD2 agrees at 10 bases. The V segment lost 4 bases and the J segment 3 bases; nucleotides outside the gene matches: 21. Germline values: CDR1 SGHRS, CDR2 YFSETQ. The CDR3 length is 20 residues. The CDR3 sequence: CASSPAGSGGASLPKETQYF. The CDR3 region has the DNA TGCGCCAGCAGCCCCGCCGGGAGCGGGGGGGCCTCGCTCCCCAAAGAGACCCAGTACTTC.

This rearrangement joins TRBV2 to TRBJ2-2; D remains ambiguous. Trimming shortened V by 5 bases and J by 2 bases, and 9 bases separated the two germline ends. Germline CDR1 and CDR2: SNHLY and FYNNEI. CDR3 length: 14 residues. The CDR3 spells CASSSAANTGELFF. CDR3 nucleotide sequence: TGTGCCAGCAGTTCGGCAGCAAACACCGGGGAGCTGTTTTTT.

This clonotype was seen ten or more times. This rearrangement joins TRBV12-3 or TRBV12-4 to TRBJ2-7; D is unresolved. With 3 bases removed from V and 5 bases from J, the gap between germline ends came to 8 bases. This CDR3 is built from 12 residues. CDR3 in DNA: TGTGCCAGCAGTTTGAAGGGTGACGAGCAGTACTTC. This codes for CASSLKGDEQYF.

There are a few counts of this clonotype. This chain connects TRBV6-2 or TRBV6-3 to TRBJ1-2, with no clear D. The V end was cut by 7 bases, the J end by 7 bases, with 19 bases between. This CDR3 is 14 amino acids long. Germline V lookup: CDR1 MNHEY, CDR2 SVGEGT. The CDR3 DNA sequence: TGTGCCAGCAAAGACCCAGCTCAACAGAGTGGCTACACCTTC. Translation gives CASKDPAQQSGYTF.

V and J are TRBV20-1 and TRBJ2-7; weak D call: TRBD2 (6 bases). V lost 5 bases and J lost 3, with 17 bases in between. This CDR3 has 14 amino acids. Germline-derived CDR1 and CDR2 are DFQATT and SNEGSKA (reference sequence). The CDR3 DNA reads as TGCAGTGCTCCTCGACCGGAGGGGAACTACGAGCAGTACTTC. Encoded protein: CSAPRPEGNYEQYF.

This rearrangement joins TRBV20-1 to TRBJ1-2; tentative D call: TRBD1 (6 bases). Germline V gene sequence: CDR1 DFQATT, CDR2 SNEGSKA (reference sequence). The CDR3 loop spans 14 amino acids. Trimming shortened V by 1 base and J by 5 bases, and 14 bases separated the two germline ends. CDR3 DNA sequence: TGCAGTGCTAGAGTTGGGGGGGGCGAGTATGGCTACACCTTC. Encoded protein: CSARVGGGEYGYTF.

The V and J genes are TRBV6-1 and TRBJ2-7, with D perhaps TRBD2 (5 bases). V gave up 4 bases and J gave up 2 bases, with 9 bases separating them. Germline V CDR1 and CDR2: MNHNS, SASEGT. The CDR3 runs to 13 residues. This CDR3 is CASSVSGAYEQYF. The CDR3 DNA follows: TGTGCCAGCAGTGTAAGCGGTGCCTACGAGCAGTACTTC.

The chain couples TRBV7-2 to TRBJ2-1; D is perhaps TRBD1 (6 bases). The V and J ends lost 9 bases and 4 bases respectively, with 22 bases between them. Germline V gene sequence: CDR1 SGHTA, CDR2 FQGNSA. This CDR3 spans 16 amino acids. For the CDR3, the DNA is TGTGCCAGTAGCCATACCGGGACAAGGCGATACAATGAGCAGTTCTTC. Its protein is CASSHTGTRRYNEQFF.

J is TRBJ1-5 and V is TRBV7-2, with TRBD1 as a possible D gene (6 bases). V was shortened by 5 bases and J by 7 bases, with 18 bases between the two germline ends. Germline assignment: CDR1 SGHTA and CDR2 FQGNSA. The CDR3 is made up of 15 amino acids. CDR3 in amino acids: CASSPVWGRGQPQHF. For the CDR3, the DNA is TGTGCCAGCAGCCCAGTCTGGGGGCGGGGGCAGCCCCAGCATTTT.

This clonotype occurred a few times. The chain links TRBV2 to TRBJ2-3, with TRBD2 identical over 7 bases. J lost 0 bases, V lost 7 bases, and 4 bases had no gene match. This CDR3 contains 14 residues. CDR1 and CDR2 (germline): SNHLY, FYNNEI. CDR3 loop: CASIQRESTDTQYF. The CDR3 nucleotides are TGTGCCAGCATCCAGCGGGAAAGCACAGATACGCAGTATTTT.